The next 24 T cell receptor beta chains were all read from a single sample in a study of blood T cells in healthy people across ages (dated by TCRdb to the mid-2010s). The method was 5' RACE. Instrument used: Illumina HiSeq 2500. A second PCR of about 6 to 12 cycles was run with a J-beta primer mix and a sample-barcoded 5' primer. TCRdb trimmed public reads at Q25 via fastp, called clones via MiXCR and kept in-frame beta chains. Every entry covers one CDR3 protein and lists the most common genes and DNA from its rows. Here the sample has hundreds of thousands of distinct CDR3 sequences; over 45% occur a single time. Jointly, the top ten make up roughly 34% of the sample. The specimen was blood. Every receptor here comes from a woman aged 55-70 years in good health.

The chain links TRBV28 to TRBJ2-4; no clear D gene. This CDR3 region has 15 residues. The V gene's germline CDR1 is MDHEN and CDR2 SYDVKM. V was pared by 5 bases and J by 1 base, with 12 bases between. The CDR3 DNA follows: TGTGCCAGCAGTGCCCAGCTGGGGGCCAAAAACATTCAGTACTTC. Protein: CASSAQLGAKNIQYF.

Points on this clonotype: This may come from a read error, since a much larger clone is one base off. This sequence joins TRBV7-9 and TRBJ2-3, with D possibly matching TRBD1 (6 bases). This CDR3 is 15 amino acids long. From germline, CDR1 is SEHNR and CDR2 FQNEAQ (reference sequence). The CDR3 loop reads CASSVADRITDTQYF. The CDR3 DNA follows: TGTGCCAGCAGCGTAGCCGACAGGATCACAGATACGCAGTATTTT.

CDR3 in DNA: TGTGCCACCAGTGATCGCGGACAGGGTAATCAGCCCCAGCATTTT. Translating it yields CATSDRGQGNQPQHF. This rearrangement joins TRBV24-1 to TRBJ1-5; 8 nucleotides match TRBD1. V shed 3 bases and J 4 bases; nucleotides not matched to a gene: 4. This CDR3 contains 15 residues. CDR1 is KGHDR, CDR2 SFDVKD, per germline.

The chain combines TRBV7-8 with TRBJ2-3; D is unresolved. Germline CDR1 and CDR2: SGHVS and FQNEAQ. Trimming took 1 base from V and 6 from J, leaving 11 bases between them. This CDR3 is built from 14 residues. The CDR3 loop is CASSLDTYSDTQYF. The CDR3 coding sequence is TGTGCCAGCAGCTTAGACACCTATTCGGATACGCAGTATTTT.

This clonotype was picked up a small number of times. CDR3 protein: CASSLASGFQDTQYF. Written as DNA, the CDR3 is TGTGCCAGCAGCTTAGCTAGCGGGTTTCAGGATACGCAGTATTTT. The V call is TRBV7-3, the J call TRBJ2-3, with 8 nucleotides matching TRBD2. Germline CDR1 is SGHTA and CDR2 is FQGTGA. The CDR3 loop spans 15 amino acids. V lost 2 bases to trimming and J lost 6 bases; unmatched junction nucleotides: 7.

This clonotype turned up a few times. The rearrangement links TRBV3-1 to TRBJ2-5, with D perhaps matching TRBD1 or TRBD2 (5 bases each). V dropped 4 bases and J dropped 1 base, with 7 bases sitting between them. Per germline, CDR1 LGHDT and CDR2 YNNKEL (reference sequence). The CDR3 has 13 amino acids. The CDR3 protein is CASSLGTQETQYF. The DNA of the CDR3 is TGTGCCAGCAGCCTCGGGACCCAAGAGACCCAGTACTTC.

This clonotype was counted a few times. This chain joins TRBV2 and TRBJ2-3; D is ambiguous. CDR3 length: 13 amino acids. Germline CDR1 and CDR2: SNHLY and FYNNEI. The V end was cut by 2 bases, the J end by 2 bases, with 5 bases between. CDR3 amino acids: CASSEYNTDTQYF. In DNA, the CDR3 is TGTGCCAGCAGTGAATACAACACAGATACGCAGTATTTT.

The rearrangement links TRBV7-2 to TRBJ2-2, with 8 bases fitting TRBD1. This CDR3 spans 14 amino acids. V gave up 4 bases and J gave up 6 bases; unmatched junction bases: 4. In germline, CDR1 is SGHTA, CDR2 FQGNSA. CDR3 loop: CASSWDRTAGELFF. The CDR3 DNA is TGTGCCAGCAGCTGGGACAGGACGGCCGGGGAGCTGTTTTTT.

In its sample, this clonotype was seen a few times. V gene TRBV7-2 combines with J gene TRBJ2-7; 8 bases are shared with TRBD1. This CDR3 comprises 16 residues. Germline V gene sequence: CDR1 SGHTA, CDR2 FQGNSA. The V and J ends lost 4 bases and 5 bases, in that order; junction bases with no gene match: 13. CDR3 in DNA: TGTGCCAGCAGCTACCACCCCTCGACAGGGGTCCACGAGCAGTACTTC. Its protein is CASSYHPSTGVHEQYF.

The genes are TRBV20-1 and TRBJ2-3; no clear D gene. V was cut by 6 bases and J by 2 bases, with 15 bases left in between. Germline V gives CDR1 DFQATT, CDR2 SNEGSKA (reference sequence). This CDR3 region has 14 residues. CDR3 in DNA: TGCAGTGCCCCCGAGGCCTCACTCACAGATACGCAGTATTTT. It is translated as CSAPEASLTDTQYF.

This clonotype was recorded a few times. The rearrangement joins TRBV9 to TRBJ2-7; D perhaps matches TRBD1 (6 bases). The CDR3 runs 15 residues. The ends were cut back, 0 bases at V and 5 bases at J, with 15 bases in the middle. Germline V gene sequence: CDR1 SGDLS, CDR2 YYNGEE. As DNA, the CDR3 is TGTGCCAGCAGCGTAGCTGGGGGCAGGTTCGACGAGCAGTACTTC. Translation: CASSVAGGRFDEQYF.

CDR3 sequence (DNA): TGCAGTGCTAGAGATCTGAGACAGGGGGCCTACGAGCAGTACTTC. Amino acids: CSARDLRQGAYEQYF. V gene TRBV20-1 combines with J gene TRBJ2-7; TRBD1 matches at 9 bases. J gave up 2 bases and V 0 bases, and 5 bases lay outside the gene matches. CDR3 length: 15 amino acids. CDR1 is DFQATT, CDR2 SNEGSKA, per germline (reference sequence).

The chain joins TRBV27 to TRBJ2-5; 15 bases map to TRBD2. The CDR3 is made up of 15 amino acids. Looked up from germline, CDR1 is MNHEY and CDR2 is SMNVEV (reference sequence). The trim removed 7 bases at V and 4 bases at J, leaving 4 bases unmatched. As DNA, the CDR3 is TGTGCCAGCAAGGGACTAGCGGGAGGCGGAGAGACCCAGTACTTC. Translated, it gives CASKGLAGGGETQYF.

The chain combines TRBV28 with TRBJ2-5; 9 bases align to TRBD2. CDR1 and CDR2 from the germline V gene are MDHEN and SYDVKM. The CDR3 totals 18 residues. The V and J ends lost 8 bases and 0 bases, in that order; junction bases with no gene match: 16. The CDR3 region is CASRSGTSPRPYQETQYF. The DNA of the CDR3 is TGTGCCAGCCGTTCCGGGACTAGCCCCCGCCCATACCAAGAGACCCAGTACTTC.

The rearrangement joins TRBV5-1 to TRBJ2-5, with D tentatively TRBD1 (6 bases). V lost 5 bases and J 0 bases, leaving 14 bases between the germline ends. From germline, CDR1 is SGHRS and CDR2 YFSETQ. The CDR3 is made up of 15 amino acids. The CDR3 DNA reads as TGCGCCAGCAGTGAACAGGGCACGTACCAAGAGACCCAGTACTTC. Protein: CASSEQGTYQETQYF.

There are a few counts of this clonotype. This rearrangement joins TRBV13 to TRBJ2-7, with 7 bases aligning to TRBD1. Germline-derived CDR1 and CDR2 are PRHDT and FYEKMQ (reference sequence). This CDR3 spans 13 amino acids. Germline trimming cut 5 bases from V and 5 bases from J; bases unmatched to any gene: 6. CDR3 DNA sequence: TGTGCCAGCAGCCTTAACAGGGGAAACGAGCAGTACTTC. The encoded protein is CASSLNRGNEQYF.

The rearrangement uses TRBV3-1 and TRBJ1-2; possibly TRBD1 for D (6 bases). Trimming shortened V by 0 bases and J by 2 bases, and 16 bases separated the two germline ends. Germline CDR1 is LGHDT and CDR2 is YNNKEL (reference sequence). The CDR3 covers 17 residues. DNA of the CDR3: TGTGCCAGCAGCCAAGAGGGGGGTGCAGGGACAAACTATGGCTACACCTTC. Amino acids: CASSQEGGAGTNYGYTF.

The CDR3 spells CASSQRPSYEQYF. The CDR3 DNA follows: TGTGCCAGCAGCCAACGTCCCTCCTACGAGCAGTACTTC. This chain connects TRBV3-1 to TRBJ2-7; D is unclear. Germline assignment: CDR1 LGHDT and CDR2 YNNKEL (reference sequence). Trimming took off 2 bases at V and 0 bases at J, with 5 bases between the two ends. This CDR3 region has 13 residues.

The chain is built from TRBV21-1 and TRBJ2-7; TRBD1, as called in the table, went unchecked against the DNA. TRBV21-1 is a pseudogene. The CDR3 extends over 17 amino acids. The chain's CDR3 is CASSKATRTGGSYEQYF. CDR3 in DNA: TGTGCCAGCAGCAAAGCGACTAGGACAGGGGGGTCCTACGAGCAGTACTTC.

This chain connects TRBV4-2 to TRBJ1-6; D gene uncertain. Per the germline V gene, CDR1 is LGHNA and CDR2 is YNFKEQ. The CDR3 length is 15 residues. V shed 0 bases and J shed 3 bases, with 6 bases lying between them. CDR3: CASSQEADYNSPLHF. In DNA, the CDR3 is TGTGCCAGCAGCCAAGAGGCAGACTATAATTCACCCCTCCACTTT.

The gene calls are TRBV27 and TRBJ2-3; D is ambiguous. This CDR3 region has 14 residues. The germline V and J ends were trimmed by 2 bases and 2 bases, with 8 bases remaining between them. The V gene's germline CDR1 is MNHEY and CDR2 SMNVEV (reference sequence). The CDR3 region is CASSLIANTDTQYF. The CDR3 DNA reads as TGTGCCAGCAGTTTAATCGCAAACACAGATACGCAGTATTTT.

The rearrangement joins TRBV20-1 to TRBJ2-4; TRBD2 matches at 7 bases. After removal of 4 bases from V and 4 bases from J, the junction contained 13 bases not matched to a gene. Germline loops: CDR1 DFQATT, CDR2 SNEGSKA (reference sequence). The CDR3 spans 16 residues. The CDR3 DNA follows: TGCAGTGCTACCCCCCTTGCCGACGGGGGGAAAAACATTCAGTACTTC. Amino acids: CSATPLADGGKNIQYF.

In its sample, this clonotype was seen a few times. The J gene is TRBJ1-2, the V gene TRBV20-1; TRBD1 agrees at 7 bases. This CDR3 is built from 16 residues. CDR1 is DFQATT and CDR2 is SNEGSKA in the germline V gene (reference sequence). After removal of 0 bases from V and 4 bases from J, the junction contained 11 bases not matched to a gene. CDR3 bases: TGCAGTGCTAGAGATCGGCAGGGGGTAGTCGGCTATGGCTACACCTTC. Its protein is CSARDRQGVVGYGYTF.

This chain joins TRBV7-2 and TRBJ2-3, with TRBD2 matching over 7 bases. With 3 bases clipped from V and 3 bases from J, the junction kept 12 bases outside the gene matches. Germline lookup yields CDR1 SGHTA and CDR2 FQGNSA. This CDR3 has 17 amino acids. The chain's CDR3 is CASSFRAWLAETDTQYF. CDR3 in DNA: TGTGCCAGCAGCTTCAGGGCATGGCTAGCGGAGACAGATACGCAGTATTTT.